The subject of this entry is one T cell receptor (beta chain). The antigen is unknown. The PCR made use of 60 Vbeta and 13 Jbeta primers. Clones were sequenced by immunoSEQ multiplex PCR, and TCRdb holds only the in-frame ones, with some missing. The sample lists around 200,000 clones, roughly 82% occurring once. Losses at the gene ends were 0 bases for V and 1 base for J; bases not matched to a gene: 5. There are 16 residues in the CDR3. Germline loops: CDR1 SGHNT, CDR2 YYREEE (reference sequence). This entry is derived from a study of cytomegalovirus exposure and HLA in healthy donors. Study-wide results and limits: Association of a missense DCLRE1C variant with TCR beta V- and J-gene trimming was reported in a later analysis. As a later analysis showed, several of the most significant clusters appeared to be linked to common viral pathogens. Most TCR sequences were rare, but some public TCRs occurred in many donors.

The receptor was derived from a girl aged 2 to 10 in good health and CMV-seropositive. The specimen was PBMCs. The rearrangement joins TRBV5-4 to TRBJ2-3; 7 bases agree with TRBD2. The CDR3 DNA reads TGTGCCAGCAGCTTGGCAGGTACTAGCGGCACAGATACGCAGTATTTT. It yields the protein CASSLAGTSGTDTQYF.